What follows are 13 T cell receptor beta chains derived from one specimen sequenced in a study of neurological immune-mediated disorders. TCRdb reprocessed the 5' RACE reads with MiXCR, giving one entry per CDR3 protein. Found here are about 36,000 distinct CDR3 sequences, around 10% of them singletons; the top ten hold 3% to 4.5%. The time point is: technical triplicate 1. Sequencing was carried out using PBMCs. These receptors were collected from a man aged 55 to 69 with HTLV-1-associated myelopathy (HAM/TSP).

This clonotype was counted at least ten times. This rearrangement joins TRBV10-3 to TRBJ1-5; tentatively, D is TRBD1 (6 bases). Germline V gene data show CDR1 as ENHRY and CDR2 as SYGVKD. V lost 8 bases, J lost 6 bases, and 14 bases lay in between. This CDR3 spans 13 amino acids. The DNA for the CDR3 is TGTGCCATCCAAGAGGGGGGTAGTCAGCCCCAGCATTTT. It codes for CAIQEGGSQPQHF.

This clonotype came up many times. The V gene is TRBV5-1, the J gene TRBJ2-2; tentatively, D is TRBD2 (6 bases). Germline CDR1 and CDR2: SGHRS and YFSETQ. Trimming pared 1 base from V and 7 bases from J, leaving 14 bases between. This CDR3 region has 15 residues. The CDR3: CASSLQTGVGGELFF. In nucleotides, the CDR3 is TGCGCCAGCAGCTTGCAAACGGGAGTGGGCGGGGAGCTGTTTTTT.

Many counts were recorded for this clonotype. CDR3 protein: CASSLGMAGAGTGELFF. In nucleotides, the CDR3 is TGTGCCAGCAGCTTGGGAATGGCGGGAGCGGGCACCGGGGAGCTGTTTTTT. The V gene is TRBV5-6, the J gene TRBJ2-2; 7 bases map to TRBD2. Germline CDR1 and CDR2: SGHDT and YYEEEE. The CDR3 is 17 amino acids. The V segment lost 0 bases and the J segment 4 bases; nucleotides outside the gene matches: 9.

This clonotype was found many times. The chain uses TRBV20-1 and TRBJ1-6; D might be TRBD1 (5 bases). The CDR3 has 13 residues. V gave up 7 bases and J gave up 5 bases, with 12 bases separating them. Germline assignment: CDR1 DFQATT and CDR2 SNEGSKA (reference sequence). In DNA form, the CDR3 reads TGCAGTGGGGCGCTGGGGCATAATTCACCCCTCCACTTT. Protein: CSGALGHNSPLHF.

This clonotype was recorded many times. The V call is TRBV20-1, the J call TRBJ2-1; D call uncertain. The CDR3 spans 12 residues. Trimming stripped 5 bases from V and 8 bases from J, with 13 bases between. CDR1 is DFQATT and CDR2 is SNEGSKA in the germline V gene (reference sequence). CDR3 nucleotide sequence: TGCAGTGCTCCAAAGTTAGGCGATGAGCAGTTCTTC. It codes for CSAPKLGDEQFF.

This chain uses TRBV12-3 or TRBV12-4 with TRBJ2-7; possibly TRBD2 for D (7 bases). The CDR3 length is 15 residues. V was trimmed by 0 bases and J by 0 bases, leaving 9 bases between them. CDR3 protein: CASSLAGGLSYEQYF. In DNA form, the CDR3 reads TGTGCCAGCAGTTTAGCGGGGGGGCTCTCCTACGAGCAGTACTTC.

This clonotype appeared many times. CDR3 region: CSAKGQGGTNMNTEAFF. The CDR3, as DNA: TGCAGTGCCAAAGGACAGGGGGGGACAAACATGAACACTGAAGCTTTCTTT. The gene calls are TRBV20-1 and TRBJ1-1; 10 bases are shared with TRBD1. CDR1 and CDR2 (germline): DFQATT, SNEGSKA (reference sequence). Trimming took 6 bases from V and 0 from J; bases not matched to a gene: 13. There are 17 residues in the CDR3.

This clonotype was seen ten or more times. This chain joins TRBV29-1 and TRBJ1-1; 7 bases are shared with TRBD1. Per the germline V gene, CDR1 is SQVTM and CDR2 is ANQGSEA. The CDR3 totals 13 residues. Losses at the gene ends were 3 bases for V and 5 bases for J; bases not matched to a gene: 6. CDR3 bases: TGCAGCGTTGAGAGGGCAGGGGGGACTGAAGCTTTCTTT. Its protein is CSVERAGGTEAFF.

The CDR3 spells CSFPTQNGDTQYF. The DNA for the CDR3 is TGCAGTTTCCCGACCCAAAACGGAGATACGCAGTATTTT. The chain uses TRBV20-1 and TRBJ2-3, with D uncertain. Trimming took off 8 bases at V and 5 bases at J, with 17 bases between the two ends. CDR1 DFQATT and CDR2 SNEGSKA come from the germline V gene (reference sequence). The CDR3 totals 13 residues.

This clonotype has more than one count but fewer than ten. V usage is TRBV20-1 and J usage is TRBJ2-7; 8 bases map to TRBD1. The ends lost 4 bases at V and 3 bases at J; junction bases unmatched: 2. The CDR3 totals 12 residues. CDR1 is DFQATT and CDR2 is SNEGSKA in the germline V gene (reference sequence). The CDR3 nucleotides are TGCAGTGCTACGGGACAGGTCTACGAGCAGTACTTC. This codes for CSATGQVYEQYF.

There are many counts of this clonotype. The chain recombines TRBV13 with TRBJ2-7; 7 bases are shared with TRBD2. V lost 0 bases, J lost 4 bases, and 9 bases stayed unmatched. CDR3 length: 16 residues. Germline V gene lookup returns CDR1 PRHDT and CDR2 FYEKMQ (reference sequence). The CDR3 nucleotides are TGTGCCAGCAGCTTAGGCCCACCGGCTAGCGGATACGAGCAGTACTTC. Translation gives CASSLGPPASGYEQYF.

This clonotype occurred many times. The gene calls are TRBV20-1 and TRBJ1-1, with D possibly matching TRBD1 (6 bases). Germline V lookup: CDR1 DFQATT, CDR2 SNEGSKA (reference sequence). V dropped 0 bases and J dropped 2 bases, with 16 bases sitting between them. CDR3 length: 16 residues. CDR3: CSARDEAGARNTEAFF. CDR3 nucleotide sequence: TGCAGTGCTAGAGATGAGGCAGGGGCAAGAAACACTGAAGCTTTCTTT.

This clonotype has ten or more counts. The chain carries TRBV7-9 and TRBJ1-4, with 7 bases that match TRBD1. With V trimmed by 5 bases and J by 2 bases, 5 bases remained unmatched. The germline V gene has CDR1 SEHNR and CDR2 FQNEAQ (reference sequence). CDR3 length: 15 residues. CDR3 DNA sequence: TGTGCCAGCAGCCAGCAGACAGGGACTAATGAAAAACTGTTTTTT. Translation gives CASSQQTGTNEKLFF.